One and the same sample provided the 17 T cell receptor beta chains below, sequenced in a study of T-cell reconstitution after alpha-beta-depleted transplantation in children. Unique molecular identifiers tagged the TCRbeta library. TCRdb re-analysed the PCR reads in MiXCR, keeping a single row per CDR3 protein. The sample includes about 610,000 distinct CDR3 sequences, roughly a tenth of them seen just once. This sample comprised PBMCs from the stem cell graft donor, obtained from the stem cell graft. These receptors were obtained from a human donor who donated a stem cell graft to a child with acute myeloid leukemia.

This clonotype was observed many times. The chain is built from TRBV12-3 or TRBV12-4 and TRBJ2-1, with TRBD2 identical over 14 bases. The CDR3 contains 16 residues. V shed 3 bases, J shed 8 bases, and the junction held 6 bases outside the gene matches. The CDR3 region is CASSFEGLAGAHEQFF. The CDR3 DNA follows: TGTGCCAGCAGTTTCGAGGGACTAGCGGGAGCTCATGAGCAGTTCTTC.

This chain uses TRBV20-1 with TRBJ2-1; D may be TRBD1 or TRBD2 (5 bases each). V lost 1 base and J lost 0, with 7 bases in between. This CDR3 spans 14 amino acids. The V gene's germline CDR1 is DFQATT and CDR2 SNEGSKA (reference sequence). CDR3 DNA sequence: TGCAGTGCTAGAGCGGGACCCTCCTACAATGAGCAGTTCTTC. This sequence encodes CSARAGPSYNEQFF.

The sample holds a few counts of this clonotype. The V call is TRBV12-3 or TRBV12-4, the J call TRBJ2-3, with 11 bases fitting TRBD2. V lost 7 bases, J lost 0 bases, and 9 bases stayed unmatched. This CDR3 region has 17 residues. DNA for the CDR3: TGTGCCAGCACACCTAGCGGGAGGTTAACTAGCACAGATACGCAGTATTTT. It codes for CASTPSGRLTSTDTQYF.

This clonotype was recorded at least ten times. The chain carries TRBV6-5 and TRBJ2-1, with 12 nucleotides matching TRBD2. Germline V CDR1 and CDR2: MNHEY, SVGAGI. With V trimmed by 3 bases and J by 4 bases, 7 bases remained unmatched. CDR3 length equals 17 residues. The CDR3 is CASSYFRTSGIYNEQFF. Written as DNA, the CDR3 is TGTGCCAGCAGTTATTTTCGGACTAGCGGGATATACAATGAGCAGTTCTTC.

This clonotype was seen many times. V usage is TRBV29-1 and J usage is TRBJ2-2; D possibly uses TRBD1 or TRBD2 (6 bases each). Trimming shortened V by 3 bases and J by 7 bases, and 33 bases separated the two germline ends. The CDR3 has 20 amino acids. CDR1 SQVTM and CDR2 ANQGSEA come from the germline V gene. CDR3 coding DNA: TGCAGCGTTGAGGGGGGCACGTCGAACACCGGGGAGCCCTTACGCGGGGAGCTGTTTTTT. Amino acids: CSVEGGTSNTGEPLRGELFF.

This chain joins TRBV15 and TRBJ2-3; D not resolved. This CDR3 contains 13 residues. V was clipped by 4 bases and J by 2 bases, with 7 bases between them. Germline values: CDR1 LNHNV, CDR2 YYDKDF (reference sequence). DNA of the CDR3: TGTGCCACCAGCAAACAGCTCACAGATACGCAGTATTTT. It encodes CATSKQLTDTQYF.

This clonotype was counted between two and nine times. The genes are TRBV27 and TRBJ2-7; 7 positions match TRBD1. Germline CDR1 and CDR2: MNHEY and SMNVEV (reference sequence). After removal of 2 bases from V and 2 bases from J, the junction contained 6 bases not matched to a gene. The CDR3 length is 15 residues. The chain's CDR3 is CASSLQDRRTYEQYF. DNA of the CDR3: TGTGCCAGCAGTTTACAGGACAGGAGGACCTACGAGCAGTACTTC.

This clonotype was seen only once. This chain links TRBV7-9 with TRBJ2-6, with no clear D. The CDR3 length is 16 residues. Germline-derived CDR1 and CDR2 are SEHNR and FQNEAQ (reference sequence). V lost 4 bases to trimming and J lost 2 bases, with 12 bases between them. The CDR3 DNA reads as TGTGCCAGCAGCTCCGTGAAGGTCGCTGGGGCCAACGTCCTGACTTTC. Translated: CASSSVKVAGANVLTF.

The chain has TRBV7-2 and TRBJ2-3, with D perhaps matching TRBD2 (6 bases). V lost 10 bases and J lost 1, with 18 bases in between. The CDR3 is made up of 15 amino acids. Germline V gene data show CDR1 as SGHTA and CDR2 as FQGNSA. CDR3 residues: CATMGWAGRTDTQYF. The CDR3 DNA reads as TGTGCCACCATGGGCTGGGCGGGACGCACAGATACGCAGTATTTT. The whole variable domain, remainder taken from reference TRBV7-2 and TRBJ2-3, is GAGVSQSPSNKVTEKGKDVELRCDPISGHTALYWYRQSLGQGLEFLIYFQGNSAPDKSGLPSDRFSAERTGGSVSTLTIQRTQQEDSAVYLCATMGWAGRTDTQYFGPGTRLTVL.

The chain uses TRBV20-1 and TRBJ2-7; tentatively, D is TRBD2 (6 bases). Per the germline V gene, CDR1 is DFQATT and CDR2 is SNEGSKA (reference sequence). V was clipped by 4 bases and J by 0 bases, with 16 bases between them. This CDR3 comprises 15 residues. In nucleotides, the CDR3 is TGCAGTGCTATCGGGGGTAGCGTCAGCTCCTACGAGCAGTACTTC. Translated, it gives CSAIGGSVSSYEQYF.

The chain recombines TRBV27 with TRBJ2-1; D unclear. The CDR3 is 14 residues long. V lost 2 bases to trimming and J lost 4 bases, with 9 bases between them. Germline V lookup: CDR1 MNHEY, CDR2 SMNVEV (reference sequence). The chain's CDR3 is CASSLRVGYNEQFF. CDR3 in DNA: TGTGCCAGCAGTTTACGGGTGGGGTACAATGAGCAGTTCTTC.

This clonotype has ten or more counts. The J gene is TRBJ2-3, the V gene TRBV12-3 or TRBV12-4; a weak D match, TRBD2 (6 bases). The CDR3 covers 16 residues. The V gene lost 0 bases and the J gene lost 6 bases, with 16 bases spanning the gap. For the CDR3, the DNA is TGTGCCAGCAGTTTAGCGGGGGGTGACCGAGGGGATACGCAGTATTTT. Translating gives CASSLAGGDRGDTQYF.

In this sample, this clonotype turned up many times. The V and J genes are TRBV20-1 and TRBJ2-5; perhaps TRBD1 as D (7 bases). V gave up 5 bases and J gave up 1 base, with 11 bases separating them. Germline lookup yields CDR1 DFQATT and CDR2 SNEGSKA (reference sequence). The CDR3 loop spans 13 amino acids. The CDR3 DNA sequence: TGCAGTGCTGGCGGGACAGCCCAAGAGACCCAGTACTTC. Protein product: CSAGGTAQETQYF.

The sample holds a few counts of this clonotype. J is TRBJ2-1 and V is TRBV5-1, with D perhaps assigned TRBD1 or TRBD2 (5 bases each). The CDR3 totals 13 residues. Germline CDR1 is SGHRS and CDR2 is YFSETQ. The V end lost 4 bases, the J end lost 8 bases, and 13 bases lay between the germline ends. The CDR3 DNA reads TGCGCCAGCAGCGGGGGAGCCATTTATGAGCAGTTCTTC. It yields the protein CASSGGAIYEQFF.

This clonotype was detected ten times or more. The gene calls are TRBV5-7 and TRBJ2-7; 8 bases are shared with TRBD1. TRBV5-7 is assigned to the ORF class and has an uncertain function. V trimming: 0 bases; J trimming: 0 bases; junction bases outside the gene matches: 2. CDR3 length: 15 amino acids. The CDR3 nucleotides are TGTGCCAGCAGCTTGGAGGGACAGGACTCCTACGAGCAGTACTTC. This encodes CASSLEGQDSYEQYF.

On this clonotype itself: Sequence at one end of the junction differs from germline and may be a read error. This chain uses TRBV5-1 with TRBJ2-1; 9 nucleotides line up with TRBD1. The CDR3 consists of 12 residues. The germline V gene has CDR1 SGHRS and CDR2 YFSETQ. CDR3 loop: CSSSLTGTGWFF. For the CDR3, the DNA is TGCTCCAGCAGCTTGACCGGGACAGGGTGGTTCTTC.

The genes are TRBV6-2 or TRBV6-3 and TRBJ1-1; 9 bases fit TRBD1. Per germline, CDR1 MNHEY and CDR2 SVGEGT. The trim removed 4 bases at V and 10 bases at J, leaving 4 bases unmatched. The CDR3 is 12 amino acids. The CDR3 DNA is TGTGCCAGCAGTTGGACAGGGGCGGGAGCTTTCTTT. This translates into CASSWTGAGAFF.